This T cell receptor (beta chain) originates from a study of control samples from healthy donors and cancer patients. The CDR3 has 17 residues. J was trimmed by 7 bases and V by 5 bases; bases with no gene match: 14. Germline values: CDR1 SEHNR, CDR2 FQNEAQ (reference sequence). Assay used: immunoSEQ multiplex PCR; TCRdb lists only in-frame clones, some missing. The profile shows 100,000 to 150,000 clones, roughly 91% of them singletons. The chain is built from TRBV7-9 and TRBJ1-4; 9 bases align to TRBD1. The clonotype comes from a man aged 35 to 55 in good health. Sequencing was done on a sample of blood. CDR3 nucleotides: TGTGCCAGCAGCCGCCGGGACAGGGAGCGCCCCGGTGAAAAACTGTTTTTT. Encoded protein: CASSRRDRERPGEKLFF. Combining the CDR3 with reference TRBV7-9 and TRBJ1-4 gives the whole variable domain DTGVSQNPRHKITKRGQNVTFRCDPISEHNRLYWYRQTLGQGPEFLTYFQNEAQLEKSRLLSDRFSAERPKGSFSTLEIQRTEQGDSAMYLCASSRRDRERPGEKLFFGSGTQLSVL.